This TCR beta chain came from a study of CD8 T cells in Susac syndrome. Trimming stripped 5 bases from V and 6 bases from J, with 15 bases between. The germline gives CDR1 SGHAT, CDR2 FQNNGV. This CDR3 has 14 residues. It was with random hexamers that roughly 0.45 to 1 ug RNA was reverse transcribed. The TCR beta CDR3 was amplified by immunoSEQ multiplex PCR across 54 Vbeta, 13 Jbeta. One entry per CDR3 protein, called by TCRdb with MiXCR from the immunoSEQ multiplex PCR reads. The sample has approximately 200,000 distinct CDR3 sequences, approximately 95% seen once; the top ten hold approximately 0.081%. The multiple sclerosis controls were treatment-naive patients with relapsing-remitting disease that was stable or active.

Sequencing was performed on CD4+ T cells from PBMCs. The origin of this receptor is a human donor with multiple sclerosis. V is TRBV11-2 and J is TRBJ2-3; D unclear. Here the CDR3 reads CASSRDFGWDTQYF. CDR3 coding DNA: TGTGCCAGCAGCCGAGACTTTGGTTGGGATACGCAGTATTTT.